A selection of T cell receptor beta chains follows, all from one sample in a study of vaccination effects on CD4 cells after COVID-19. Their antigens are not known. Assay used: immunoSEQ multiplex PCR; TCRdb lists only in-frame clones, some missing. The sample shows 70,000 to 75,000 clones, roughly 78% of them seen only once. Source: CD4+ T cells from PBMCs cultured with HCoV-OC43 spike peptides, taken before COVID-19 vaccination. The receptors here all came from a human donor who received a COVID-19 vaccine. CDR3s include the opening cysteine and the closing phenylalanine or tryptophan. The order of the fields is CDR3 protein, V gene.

cdr3_aa: CASSDGQRIGEKLFF
v_call: TRBV5-1

cdr3_aa: CASSDTSGVVSEQFF
v_call: TRBV9

cdr3_aa: CASNRVAGRTNTGELFF
v_call: TRBV3-1/TRBV3-2

cdr3_aa: CASSSAPLAGNTDTQYF
v_call: TRBV5-1

cdr3_aa: CASSLSGAVGYTF
v_call: TRBV7-2

cdr3_aa: CASSPFTGVTGELFF
v_call: TRBV27

cdr3_aa: CASSSQTRGGQPQHF
v_call: TRBV4-1

cdr3_aa: CASRPRQGSSTDTQYF
v_call: TRBV3-1/TRBV3-2

cdr3_aa: CACQGHHSGNTIYF
v_call: TRBV30

cdr3_aa: CASSPPDGPWYYGYTF
v_call: TRBV18

cdr3_aa: CASRGRTSGLDTQYF
v_call: TRBV7-2

cdr3_aa: CASRRMNTEAFF
v_call: TRBV6-6

cdr3_aa: CASRQTSGELFF
v_call: TRBV28

cdr3_aa: CAWNRGVPYGYTF
v_call: TRBV30

cdr3_aa: CASSFRWGVYGYTF
v_call: TRBV13

cdr3_aa: CASSQRGDYNEQFF
v_call: TRBV7-2

cdr3_aa: CASSLTGGSTDTQYF
v_call: TRBV11-3

cdr3_aa: CASKKTANTEAFF
v_call: TRBV6-5

cdr3_aa: CASTRGTGNTIYF
v_call: TRBV10-3

cdr3_aa: CASSFYAGGFDEQFF
v_call: TRBV7-2

cdr3_aa: CASSHGTGQNIQYF
v_call: TRBV5-1

cdr3_aa: CASSRTSGTGAALSTDTQYF
v_call: TRBV7-3

cdr3_aa: CASSQGGDSIYNEQFF
v_call: TRBV5-4

cdr3_aa: CASSEGDTQYF
v_call: TRBV10-1

cdr3_aa: CASSSGLTADTQYF
v_call: TRBV7-9

cdr3_aa: CASRASSPYNEQFF
v_call: TRBV2

cdr3_aa: CASSERGGGNSPLHF
v_call: TRBV2

cdr3_aa: CASRAGGQETQYF
v_call: TRBV6-5

cdr3_aa: CASSMGWGGPTDTQYF
v_call: TRBV19